The 30 T cell receptor beta chains below come from one sample, sequenced in a study of blood T cells in healthy people across ages. A second roughly 6 to 11 cycle PCR used barcoded and J-beta primers. TCRdb processed the 5' RACE reads anew with MiXCR; each CDR3 protein has one entry. The sample includes 500,000 to 550,000 distinct CDR3 sequences, under 30% of them seen just once. The sample also formed part of further work on T cells of mothers and their children.

Sequencing was done on a sample of blood. The receptor set was obtained from a boy aged 5-17 years in good health.

This clonotype has only a few counts. The J gene is TRBJ2-7, the V gene TRBV7-9; 9 bases are a match to TRBD1. The CDR3 consists of 14 residues. V gave up 4 bases and J gave up 3 bases; unmatched junction bases: 4. The germline gives CDR1 SEHNR, CDR2 FQNEAQ (reference sequence). Here the CDR3 DNA reads TGTGCCAGCAGCTCCGGGGACAGGGTCTACGAGCAGTACTTC. Amino acids: CASSSGDRVYEQYF.

The J gene is TRBJ2-4, the V gene TRBV20-1; no clear D. The CDR3 spans 13 residues. The germline gives CDR1 DFQATT, CDR2 SNEGSKA (reference sequence). Trimming stripped 6 bases from V and 0 bases from J, with 9 bases between. The CDR3 region has the DNA TGCAGTGCCGTAACTATAGCCAAAAACATTCAGTACTTC. Its protein is CSAVTIAKNIQYF.

The rearrangement uses TRBV2 and TRBJ2-7; 14 nucleotides align to TRBD2. The trim removed 6 bases at V and 3 bases at J, leaving 7 bases unmatched. Germline V lookup: CDR1 SNHLY, CDR2 FYNNEI. CDR3 length: 16 amino acids. CDR3 region: CASSAGTSGGLYEQYF. CDR3 nucleotide sequence: TGTGCCAGCAGCGCTGGGACTAGCGGGGGCCTCTACGAGCAGTACTTC.

This clonotype was seen more than once but under ten times. This rearrangement joins TRBV28 to TRBJ2-4; 11 bases map to TRBD2. The CDR3 runs 15 residues. The V segment lost 6 bases and the J segment 6 bases; nucleotides outside the gene matches: 7. Germline loops: CDR1 MDHEN, CDR2 SYDVKM. The CDR3 protein is CASRVLAGAGNIQYF. The CDR3 DNA reads as TGTGCCAGCAGAGTACTAGCGGGAGCGGGAAACATTCAGTACTTC.

The chain links TRBV7-2 to TRBJ1-5; 8 nucleotides line up with TRBD1. The CDR3 spans 17 residues. Germline V gene lookup returns CDR1 SGHTA and CDR2 FQGNSA. V lost 5 bases, J lost 0 bases, and 9 bases stayed unmatched. The CDR3 region is CASSPWVGTGSNQPQHF. DNA of the CDR3: TGTGCCAGCAGCCCTTGGGTGGGGACAGGTAGCAATCAGCCCCAGCATTTT.

The chain uses TRBV7-2 and TRBJ1-4; a weak D match, TRBD1 (6 bases). Trimming removed 4 bases from V and 6 bases from J, with 15 bases in between. CDR1 is SGHTA and CDR2 is FQGNSA in the germline V gene. This CDR3 has 15 amino acids. CDR3 bases: TGTGCCAGCAGCTCGCTCCCAGGGGAGGATGAAAAACTGTTTTTT. Translation: CASSSLPGEDEKLFF.

This clonotype was seen a handful of times. The chain links TRBV21-1 to TRBJ2-5; the D call in the table, TRBD2, was not verified against the DNA. TRBV21-1 is a known pseudogene. This CDR3 is 18 amino acids long. The CDR3 nucleotides read TGTGCCAGCAGCAAATGGGGGGGGACTAGCGGATCCCAAGAGACCCAGTACTTC. Protein: CASSKWGGTSGSQETQYF.

In this sample, this clonotype turned up a few times. The chain employs TRBV19 and TRBJ2-3; D ambiguous. V dropped 3 bases and J dropped 2 bases, with 9 bases sitting between them. Germline CDR1 reads LNHDA; CDR2 reads SQIVND (reference sequence). This CDR3 has 14 amino acids. CDR3 region: CASSMADHTDTQYF. CDR3 coding DNA: TGTGCCAGTAGTATGGCGGACCACACAGATACGCAGTATTTT.

J is TRBJ1-4 and V is TRBV28; D gene ambiguous. V dropped 3 bases and J dropped 4 bases, with 15 bases sitting between them. This CDR3 spans 16 amino acids. The germline V gene encodes CDR1 MDHEN and CDR2 SYDVKM. Here the CDR3 reads CASSLSGGLVNEKLFF. In DNA form, the CDR3 reads TGTGCCAGCAGTTTGTCGGGAGGGCTTGTTAATGAAAAACTGTTTTTT.

The rearrangement joins TRBV7-8 to TRBJ1-4; TRBD1 matches at 7 bases. The CDR3 is 16 amino acids. Trimming cost V 1 base and J 8 bases; bases outside gene matches: 10. Germline V gene lookup returns CDR1 SGHVS and CDR2 FQNEAQ. The CDR3 sequence: CASSLGPGGPFEKLFF. In nucleotides, the CDR3 is TGTGCCAGCAGCTTAGGGCCAGGGGGTCCATTCGAAAAACTGTTTTTT.

The V gene is TRBV4-3, the J gene TRBJ2-3; 15 nucleotides line up with TRBD2. The CDR3 is made up of 16 amino acids. With V trimmed by 4 bases and J by 5 bases, 4 bases remained unmatched. Germline V gene lookup returns CDR1 LGHNA and CDR2 YSLEER. CDR3 sequence reads: CASSPGTSGRIDTQYF. The CDR3 DNA reads as TGCGCCAGCAGCCCCGGGACTAGCGGGAGGATAGATACGCAGTATTTT.

This chain links TRBV28 with TRBJ2-3; unclear D gene. Germline V gives CDR1 MDHEN, CDR2 SYDVKM. Between the trimmed V and J ends, which lost 5 bases and 0 bases, there was a span of 15 bases. The length of the CDR3 is 16 residues. CDR3: CASSVPNWPSTDTQYF. The CDR3 nucleotides read TGTGCCAGCAGTGTCCCAAACTGGCCTAGCACAGATACGCAGTATTTT.

This clonotype was detected only a few times. This chain connects TRBV5-5 to TRBJ2-1, with D unresolved. The J call may be wrong; the DNA end is better matched by TRBJ2-7. Germline lookup yields CDR1 SGHKS and CDR2 YYEKEE (reference sequence). The CDR3 is 19 residues long. CDR3 residues: CASSARPPTRTPIGREQYF. Here the CDR3 DNA reads TGTGCCAGCAGCGCCCGACCCCCAACAAGAACACCGATCGGACGTGAGCAGTACTTC.

This chain uses TRBV5-8 with TRBJ2-1, with 7 positions matching TRBD1. V gave up 4 bases and J gave up 2 bases; unmatched junction bases: 6. Germline V lookup: CDR1 SGHTS, CDR2 YDEGEE. The CDR3 is 15 amino acids. CDR3 residues: CASSPTGSTYNEQFF. CDR3 sequence (DNA): TGTGCCAGCAGCCCGACAGGGTCCACCTACAATGAGCAGTTCTTC.

The CDR3 region is CASGILAAYEQYF. CDR3 nucleotide sequence: TGTGCCAGCGGAATACTAGCGGCATACGAGCAGTACTTC. This chain links TRBV6-2 or TRBV6-3 with TRBJ2-7; 8 nucleotides line up with TRBD2. J gave up 4 bases and V 8 bases, and 7 bases lay outside the gene matches. CDR1 and CDR2 from the germline V gene are MNHEY and SVGEGT. This CDR3 comprises 13 residues.

In this sample, this clonotype turned up a few times. The gene calls are TRBV28 and TRBJ2-4, with D possibly matching TRBD2 (6 bases). The CDR3 spans 12 residues. V lost 11 bases, J lost 5 bases, and 13 bases lay in between. Germline CDR1 is MDHEN and CDR2 is SYDVKM. CDR3 in amino acids: CAAGRDENIQYF. The CDR3 coding sequence is TGTGCCGCAGGGCGGGATGAAAACATTCAGTACTTC.

The chain recombines TRBV4-2 with TRBJ2-2; D is possibly TRBD1 or TRBD2 (6 bases each). The ends were cut back, 5 bases at V and 5 bases at J, with 18 bases in the middle. CDR1 LGHNA and CDR2 YNFKEQ come from the germline V gene. The CDR3 extends over 16 amino acids. DNA of the CDR3: TGTGCCAGCAGCGCTAAAGGAGGGACACCGACCGGGGAGCTGTTTTTT. The encoded protein is CASSAKGGTPTGELFF.

The CDR3 loop is CSAPQGGNTGELFF. The CDR3 DNA reads TGCAGTGCTCCACAGGGGGGGAACACCGGGGAGCTGTTTTTT. The chain joins TRBV20-1 to TRBJ2-2; 8 bases map to TRBD1. This CDR3 comprises 14 residues. Germline V lookup: CDR1 DFQATT, CDR2 SNEGSKA (reference sequence). V lost 5 bases and J lost 1; bases outside the gene matches: 3.

The chain uses TRBV6-5 and TRBJ2-5, with a weak D call TRBD1 (5 bases). Matching the DNA end better, TRBJ2-7 makes the J call doubtful. Germline CDR1 reads MNHEY; CDR2 reads SVGAGI. This CDR3 is built from 14 residues. The CDR3 DNA reads as TGTGCCAGCAGTTTGACAGTGGTTGGTTACGAGCAGTACTTC. Protein: CASSLTVVGYEQYF.

This chain links TRBV7-3 with TRBJ1-1; D gene uncertain. From germline, CDR1 is SGHTA and CDR2 FQGTGA. The CDR3 is made up of 15 amino acids. Trimming pared 2 bases from V and 1 base from J, leaving 11 bases between. The CDR3 bases are TGTGCCAGCAGCTTATCGTCGGGCCAGAACACTGAAGCTTTCTTT. Translated, it gives CASSLSSGQNTEAFF.

The rearrangement links TRBV9 to TRBJ2-7; 9 nucleotides agree with TRBD2. The CDR3 runs to 14 residues. In germline, CDR1 is SGDLS, CDR2 YYNGEE. Trimming at V came to 8 bases and at J to 0 bases, leaving 6 bases not matched to a gene. The CDR3 is CASSVAGASYEQYF. In DNA form, the CDR3 reads TGTGCCAGTAGTGTAGCGGGAGCCTCCTACGAGCAGTACTTC.

The chain joins TRBV4-2 to TRBJ2-7, with D hard to call. This CDR3 region has 15 residues. The germline V and J ends were trimmed by 0 bases and 5 bases, with 14 bases remaining between them. Germline assignment: CDR1 LGHNA and CDR2 YNFKEQ. The CDR3, as DNA: TGTGCCAGCAGCCAAGAAAACGGAGCGACCGACGAGCAGTACTTC. It specifies CASSQENGATDEQYF.

Details on this clonotype: An end of the junction does not agree with germline; a read error may underlie this. The chain is built from TRBV20-1 and TRBJ2-7; 7 bases are shared with TRBD1. The CDR3 is 14 amino acids. Germline V gene lookup returns CDR1 DFQATT and CDR2 SNEGSKA (reference sequence). In DNA form, the CDR3 reads TGCGGTGCCCTCCGACAGGGTAGGACCTACGAGCAGTACTTC. Translated: CGALRQGRTYEQYF.

The chain uses TRBV4-3 and TRBJ1-4; no definite D call. CDR1 is LGHNA and CDR2 is YSLEER in the germline V gene. The length of the CDR3 is 16 residues. The V and J ends lost 0 bases and 8 bases respectively, with 16 bases between them. CDR3 bases: TGCGCCAGCAGCCAAGACAAGAATAGCCTTGGGGAAAAACTGTTTTTT. It encodes CASSQDKNSLGEKLFF.

The V and J genes are TRBV29-1 and TRBJ2-4; no clear D gene. V dropped 6 bases and J dropped 6 bases, with 15 bases sitting between them. The length of the CDR3 is 13 residues. Germline V gene sequence: CDR1 SQVTM, CDR2 ANQGSEA. The CDR3 region is CSVRLPVGNIQYF. CDR3 bases: TGCAGCGTACGGCTGCCAGTTGGAAACATTCAGTACTTC.

As regards this clonotype: An end of the junction does not agree with germline; a read error may underlie this. The rearrangement links TRBV5-6 to TRBJ1-2; D is possibly TRBD1 (6 bases). The CDR3 totals 13 residues. Germline V CDR1 and CDR2: SGHDT, YYEEEE. The CDR3 DNA sequence: TGTGCCAGCAGCTTGGAGTGGGACACCTCATTCCCCTTC. It is translated as CASSLEWDTSFPF.

The chain is built from TRBV20-1 and TRBJ2-1; D is unresolved. The CDR3 runs 11 residues. From germline, CDR1 is DFQATT and CDR2 SNEGSKA (reference sequence). V lost 0 bases and J 9 bases, leaving 6 bases between the germline ends. CDR3 loop: CSARDLGEQFF. The CDR3 bases are TGCAGTGCTAGAGATTTAGGTGAGCAGTTCTTC.

The sample holds a few counts of this clonotype. At one of its ends the junction is not consistent with the germline gene, which may arise from a read error. This chain uses TRBV11-2 with TRBJ2-5; D call uncertain. Near its end, the DNA agrees better with TRBJ2-1, so the J call may be wrong. Germline-derived CDR1 and CDR2 are SGHAT and FQNNGV. There are 18 residues in the CDR3. The CDR3 is CASSLHAVAYISYNGQFF. CDR3 in DNA: TGTGCCAGCAGCTTGCACGCGGTAGCATATATTTCCTACAATGGGCAGTTCTTC.

The V call is TRBV6-6, the J call TRBJ2-5; either TRBD1 or TRBD2 may fit D (5 bases each). The germline V gene has CDR1 MNHNY and CDR2 SVGAGI (reference sequence). This CDR3 contains 15 residues. V shed 5 bases and J shed 3 bases, with 16 bases lying between them. The CDR3 sequence is CASSRRGQGEETQYF. The CDR3 coding sequence is TGTGCCAGCAGTCGTCGTGGCCAGGGAGAAGAGACCCAGTACTTC.

The chain carries TRBV7-3 and TRBJ2-6; D is undetermined. The CDR3 length is 18 residues. Germline V CDR1 and CDR2: SGHTA, FQGTGA. Trimming cost V 5 bases and J 0 bases, with 17 bases left between them. The CDR3 spells CASSESEESYSGANVLTF. CDR3 nucleotide sequence: TGTGCCAGCAGCGAGTCCGAAGAGTCCTACTCTGGGGCCAACGTCCTGACTTTC.